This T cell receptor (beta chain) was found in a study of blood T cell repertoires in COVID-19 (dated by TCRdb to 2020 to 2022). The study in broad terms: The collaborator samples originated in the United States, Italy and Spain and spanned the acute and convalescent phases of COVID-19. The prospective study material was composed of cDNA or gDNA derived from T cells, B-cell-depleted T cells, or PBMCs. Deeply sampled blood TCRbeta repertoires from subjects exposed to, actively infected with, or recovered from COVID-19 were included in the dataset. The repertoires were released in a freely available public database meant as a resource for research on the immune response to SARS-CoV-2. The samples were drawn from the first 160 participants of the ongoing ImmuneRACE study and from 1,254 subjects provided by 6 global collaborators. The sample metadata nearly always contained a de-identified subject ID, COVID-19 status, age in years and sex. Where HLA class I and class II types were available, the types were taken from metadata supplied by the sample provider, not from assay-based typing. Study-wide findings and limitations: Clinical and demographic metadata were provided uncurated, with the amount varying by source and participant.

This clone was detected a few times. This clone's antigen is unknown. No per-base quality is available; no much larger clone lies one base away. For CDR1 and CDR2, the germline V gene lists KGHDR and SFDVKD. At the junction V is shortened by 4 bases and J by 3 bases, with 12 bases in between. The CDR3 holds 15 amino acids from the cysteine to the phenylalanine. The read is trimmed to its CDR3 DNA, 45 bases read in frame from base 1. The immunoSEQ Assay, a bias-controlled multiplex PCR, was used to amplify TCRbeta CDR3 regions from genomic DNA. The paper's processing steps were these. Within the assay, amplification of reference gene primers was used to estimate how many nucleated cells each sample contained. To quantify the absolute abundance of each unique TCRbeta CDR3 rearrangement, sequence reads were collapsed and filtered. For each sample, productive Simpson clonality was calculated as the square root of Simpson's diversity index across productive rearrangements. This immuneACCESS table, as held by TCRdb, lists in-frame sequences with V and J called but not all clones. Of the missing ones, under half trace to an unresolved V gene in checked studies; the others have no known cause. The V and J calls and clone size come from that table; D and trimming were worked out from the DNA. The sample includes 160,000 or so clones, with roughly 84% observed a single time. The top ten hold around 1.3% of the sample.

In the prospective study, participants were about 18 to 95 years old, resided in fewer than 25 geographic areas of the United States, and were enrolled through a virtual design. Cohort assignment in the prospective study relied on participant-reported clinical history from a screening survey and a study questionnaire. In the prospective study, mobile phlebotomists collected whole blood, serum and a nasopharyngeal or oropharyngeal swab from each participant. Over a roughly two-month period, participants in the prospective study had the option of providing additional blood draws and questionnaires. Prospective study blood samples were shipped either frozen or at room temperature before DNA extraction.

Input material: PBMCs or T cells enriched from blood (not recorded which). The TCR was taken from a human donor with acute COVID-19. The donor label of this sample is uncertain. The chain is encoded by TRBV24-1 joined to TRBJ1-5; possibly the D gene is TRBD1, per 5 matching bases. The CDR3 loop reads CATSESGSPNQPQHF. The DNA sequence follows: TGTGCCACCAGTGAATCAGGGTCCCCCAATCAGCCCCAGCATTTT.